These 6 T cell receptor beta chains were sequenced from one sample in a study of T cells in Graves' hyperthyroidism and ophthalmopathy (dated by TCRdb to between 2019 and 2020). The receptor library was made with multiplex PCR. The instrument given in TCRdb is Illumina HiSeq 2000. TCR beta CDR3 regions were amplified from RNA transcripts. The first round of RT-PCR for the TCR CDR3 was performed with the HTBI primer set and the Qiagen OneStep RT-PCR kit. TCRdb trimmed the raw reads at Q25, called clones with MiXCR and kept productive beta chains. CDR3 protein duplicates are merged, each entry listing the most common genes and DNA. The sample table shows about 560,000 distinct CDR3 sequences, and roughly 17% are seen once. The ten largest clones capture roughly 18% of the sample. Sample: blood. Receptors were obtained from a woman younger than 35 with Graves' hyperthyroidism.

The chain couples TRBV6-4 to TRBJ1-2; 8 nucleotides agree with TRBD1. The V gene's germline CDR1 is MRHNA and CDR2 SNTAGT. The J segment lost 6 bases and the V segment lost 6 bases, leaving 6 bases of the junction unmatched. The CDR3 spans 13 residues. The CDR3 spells CASSQTGENGYTF. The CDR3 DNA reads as TGTGCCAGCAGCCAGACAGGGGAAAATGGCTACACCTTC.

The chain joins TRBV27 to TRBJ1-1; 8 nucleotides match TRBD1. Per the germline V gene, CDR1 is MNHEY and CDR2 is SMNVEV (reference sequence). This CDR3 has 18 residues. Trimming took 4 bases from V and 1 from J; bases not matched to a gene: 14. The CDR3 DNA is TGTGCCAGCAGTTCGATATACAGGGGGAAAGGGCCGAACACTGAAGCTTTCTTT. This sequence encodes CASSSIYRGKGPNTEAFF.

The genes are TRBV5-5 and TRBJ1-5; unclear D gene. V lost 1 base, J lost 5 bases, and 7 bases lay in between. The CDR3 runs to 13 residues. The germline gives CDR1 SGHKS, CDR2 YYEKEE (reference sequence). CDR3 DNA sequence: TGTGCCAGCAGCTTGCCCAATCATCAGCCCCAGCATTTT. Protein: CASSLPNHQPQHF.

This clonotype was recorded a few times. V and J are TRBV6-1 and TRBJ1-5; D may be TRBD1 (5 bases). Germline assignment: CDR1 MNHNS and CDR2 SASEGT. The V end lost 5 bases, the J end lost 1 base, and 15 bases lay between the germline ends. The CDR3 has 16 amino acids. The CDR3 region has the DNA TGTGCCAGCAGTCCATGGGGGACCCAAAGCAATCAGCCCCAGCATTTT. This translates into CASSPWGTQSNQPQHF.

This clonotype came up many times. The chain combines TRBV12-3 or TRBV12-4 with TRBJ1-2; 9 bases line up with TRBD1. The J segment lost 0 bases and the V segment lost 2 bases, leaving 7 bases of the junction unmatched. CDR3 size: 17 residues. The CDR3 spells CASSLPPGQGANYGYTF. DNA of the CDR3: TGTGCCAGCAGTTTACCCCCGGGACAGGGAGCTAACTATGGCTACACCTTC.

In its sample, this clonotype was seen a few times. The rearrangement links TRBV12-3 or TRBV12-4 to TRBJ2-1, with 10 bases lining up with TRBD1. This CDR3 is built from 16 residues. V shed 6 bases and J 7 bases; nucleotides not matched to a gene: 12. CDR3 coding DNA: TGTGCCAGCAGGGGGCCCGGGACAGGGGCGGGGAATGAGCAGTTCTTC. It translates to CASRGPGTGAGNEQFF.